These T cell receptor beta chains were read from a single sample in a study of a mutant IDH1 vaccine in newly diagnosed glioma. Their cognate antigens are unknown. The protocol was immunoSEQ multiplex PCR, while the TCRdb copy is restricted to in-frame clones and leaves out a portion. Seen here are 60,000 to 75,000 clones, around 90% observed once, and the top ten hold approximately 2%. The input for sequencing was PBMCs, taken from a glioma patient whose treatment included an IDH1 peptide vaccine. The receptors originated from a man between 25 and 39 years old with glioma. The CDR3 runs from the conserved cysteine through the conserved F or W. The D gene is left open where the match is weak. Size is stated for part of the rows, as once, few or many counts, or as a class when the clone is expanded.

J gene: TRBJ1-2
clone size: NA
CDR3 length: 14
D gene: NA
V gene: TRBV6-1
CDR3 protein: CASSEDRLRYGYTF
CDR3 DNA: TGTGCCAGCAGTGAAGACAGACTTCGCTATGGCTACACCTTC

J gene: TRBJ2-5
clone size: few
CDR3 length: 14
D gene: NA
V gene: TRBV11-1
CDR3 protein: CASSLGVSGETQYF
CDR3 DNA: TGTGCCAGCAGCTTAGGAGTTTCAGGGGAGACCCAGTACTTC

J gene: TRBJ1-4
clone size: NA
CDR3 length: 16
D gene: NA
V gene: TRBV27
CDR3 protein: CASSLLMGLSNEKLFF
CDR3 DNA: TGTGCCAGCAGTTTATTGATGGGACTGAGTAATGAAAAACTGTTTTTT

J gene: TRBJ2-2
clone size: NA
CDR3 length: 14
D gene: NA
V gene: TRBV6-1
CDR3 protein: CASSVGQYTGELFF
CDR3 DNA: TGTGCCAGCAGTGTCGGGCAGTACACCGGGGAGCTGTTTTTT

J gene: TRBJ2-7
clone size: NA
CDR3 length: 15
D gene: TRBD1
V gene: TRBV2
CDR3 protein: CASSTYRGSPYEQYF
CDR3 DNA: TGTGCCAGCAGCACATACAGGGGGTCGCCCTACGAGCAGTACTTC

J gene: TRBJ1-2
clone size: NA
CDR3 length: 14
D gene: TRBD1
V gene: TRBV28
CDR3 protein: CASSLPLTGTGYTF
CDR3 DNA: TGTGCCAGCAGTTTACCCTTGACAGGGACCGGCTACACCTTC

J gene: TRBJ2-7
clone size: once
CDR3 length: 14
D gene: NA
V gene: TRBV7-9
CDR3 protein: CASSPRGPSYEQYF
CDR3 DNA: TGTGCCAGCAGCCCCCGGGGGCCCTCCTACGAGCAGTACTTC

J gene: TRBJ2-3
clone size: NA
CDR3 length: 13
D gene: NA
V gene: TRBV5-1
CDR3 protein: CASSKGSADTQYF
CDR3 DNA: TGCGCCAGCAGTAAAGGAAGCGCAGATACGCAGTATTTT

J gene: TRBJ1-2
clone size: NA
CDR3 length: 12
D gene: NA
V gene: TRBV25-1
CDR3 protein: CASSGGPRGYTF
CDR3 DNA: TGTGCCAGCAGTGGGGGGCCGCGAGGCTACACCTTC

J gene: TRBJ2-1
clone size: NA
CDR3 length: 14
D gene: NA
V gene: TRBV9
CDR3 protein: CASSARRGANEQFF
CDR3 DNA: TGTGCCAGCAGCGCGAGAAGGGGGGCTAATGAGCAGTTCTTC

J gene: TRBJ2-1
clone size: NA
CDR3 length: 15
D gene: NA
V gene: TRBV9
CDR3 protein: CASSVDWGLYNEQFF
CDR3 DNA: TGTGCCAGCAGCGTAGACTGGGGGCTCTACAATGAGCAGTTCTTC

J gene: TRBJ1-5
clone size: NA
CDR3 length: 13
D gene: TRBD1
V gene: TRBV6-5
CDR3 protein: CASKQGNNQPQHF
CDR3 DNA: TGTGCCAGCAAACAGGGGAACAATCAGCCCCAGCATTTT

J gene: TRBJ1-1
clone size: NA
CDR3 length: 13
D gene: NA
V gene: TRBV6-1
CDR3 protein: CASRPTGPTEAFF
CDR3 DNA: TGTGCCAGCAGGCCTACAGGGCCCACTGAAGCTTTCTTT

J gene: TRBJ2-5
clone size: NA
CDR3 length: 16
D gene: NA
V gene: TRBV19
CDR3 protein: CASSILTDWDQETQYF
CDR3 DNA: TGTGCCAGTAGTATTCTAACGGATTGGGACCAGGAGACCCAGTACTTC

J gene: TRBJ2-7
clone size: NA
CDR3 length: 15
D gene: TRBD1
V gene: TRBV6-1
CDR3 protein: CASSEVGDSSYEQYF
CDR3 DNA: TGTGCCAGCAGTGAAGTAGGGGACAGTTCCTACGAGCAGTACTTC

J gene: TRBJ1-2
clone size: NA
CDR3 length: 13
D gene: TRBD1
V gene: TRBV15
CDR3 protein: CATSATGQEGYTF
CDR3 DNA: TGTGCCACCAGCGCGACAGGGCAGGAAGGCTACACCTTC

J gene: TRBJ1-6
clone size: NA
CDR3 length: 12
D gene: TRBD1
V gene: TRBV30
CDR3 protein: CACRGRGSPLHF
CDR3 DNA: TGTGCCTGCAGGGGGCGCGGGTCACCCCTCCACTTT

J gene: TRBJ1-5
clone size: NA
CDR3 length: 13
D gene: NA
V gene: TRBV28
CDR3 protein: CASSFQDNQPQHF
CDR3 DNA: TGTGCCAGCAGTTTCCAGGACAATCAGCCCCAGCATTTT

J gene: TRBJ2-1
clone size: few
CDR3 length: 11
D gene: NA
V gene: TRBV20-1
CDR3 protein: CSAEGDNEQFF
CDR3 DNA: TGCAGTGCCGAGGGAGATAATGAGCAGTTCTTC

J gene: TRBJ1-3
clone size: NA
CDR3 length: 16
D gene: TRBD1
V gene: TRBV5-4
CDR3 protein: CASSPAGTGNENTIYF
CDR3 DNA: TGTGCCAGCAGCCCAGCAGGGACAGGGAATGAAAACACCATATATTTT

J gene: TRBJ1-4
clone size: NA
CDR3 length: 17
D gene: NA
V gene: TRBV4-3
CDR3 protein: CASSPKALRGLREKLFF
CDR3 DNA: TGCGCCAGCAGCCCCAAAGCGCTCCGGGGCCTGAGGGAAAAACTGTTTTTT

J gene: TRBJ2-3
clone size: NA
CDR3 length: 15
D gene: NA
V gene: TRBV5-1
CDR3 protein: CASSLDRLRTDTQYF
CDR3 DNA: TGCGCCAGCAGCTTGGACAGATTACGCACAGATACGCAGTATTTT

J gene: TRBJ2-5
clone size: NA
CDR3 length: 13
D gene: NA
V gene: TRBV11-2
CDR3 protein: CASSLRFQETQYF
CDR3 DNA: TGTGCCAGCAGCTTAAGATTCCAAGAGACCCAGTACTTC

J gene: TRBJ1-4
clone size: NA
CDR3 length: 14
D gene: TRBD1
V gene: TRBV2
CDR3 protein: CASSVDRAGEKLFF
CDR3 DNA: TGTGCCAGCAGTGTGGACAGGGCGGGGGAAAAACTGTTTTTT

J gene: TRBJ1-5
clone size: NA
CDR3 length: 15
D gene: TRBD1
V gene: TRBV6-6
CDR3 protein: CASSRTGQDNQPQHF
CDR3 DNA: TGTGCCAGCAGTCGCACGGGACAGGACAATCAGCCCCAGCATTTT

J gene: TRBJ2-3
clone size: NA
CDR3 length: 13
D gene: NA
V gene: TRBV6-5
CDR3 protein: CASSPAGVNTQYF
CDR3 DNA: TGTGCCAGCAGCCCGGCAGGCGTAAATACGCAGTATTTT

J gene: TRBJ1-4
clone size: NA
CDR3 length: 16
D gene: NA
V gene: TRBV21-1
CDR3 protein: CASSKRGAGPDEKLFF
CDR3 DNA: TGTGCCAGCAGCAAGCGGGGGGCAGGGCCGGATGAAAAACTGTTTTTT

J gene: TRBJ1-2
clone size: NA
CDR3 length: 15
D gene: TRBD1
V gene: TRBV6-5
CDR3 protein: CASSYAQGAVRGYTF
CDR3 DNA: TGTGCCAGCAGTTACGCCCAGGGGGCTGTGCGTGGCTACACCTTC

J gene: TRBJ1-1
clone size: NA
CDR3 length: 17
D gene: NA
V gene: TRBV7-3
CDR3 protein: CASSLSIGARVGTEAFF
CDR3 DNA: TGTGCCAGCAGCTTAAGTATTGGCGCCCGAGTGGGCACTGAAGCTTTCTTT

J gene: TRBJ1-2
clone size: NA
CDR3 length: 18
D gene: NA
V gene: TRBV4-2
CDR3 protein: CASSQAESAKLANYGYTF
CDR3 DNA: TGTGCCAGCAGCCAAGCGGAGTCAGCCAAGTTAGCTAACTATGGCTACACCTTC

J gene: TRBJ2-1
clone size: NA
CDR3 length: 17
D gene: NA
V gene: TRBV7-3
CDR3 protein: CASSFLPRPRGGNEQFF
CDR3 DNA: TGTGCCAGCAGCTTCCTCCCCCGTCCCAGGGGGGGTAATGAGCAGTTCTTC

J gene: TRBJ2-7
clone size: NA
CDR3 length: 15
D gene: NA
V gene: TRBV6-5
CDR3 protein: CASSFQDGGLREQYF
CDR3 DNA: TGTGCCAGCAGTTTCCAGGATGGGGGGTTGAGGGAGCAGTACTTC

J gene: TRBJ2-7
clone size: NA
CDR3 length: 14
D gene: NA
V gene: TRBV5-1
CDR3 protein: CASSRGGSGDEQYF
CDR3 DNA: TGCGCCAGCAGCCGAGGGGGTTCCGGGGACGAGCAGTACTTC

J gene: TRBJ1-2
clone size: NA
CDR3 length: 14
D gene: NA
V gene: TRBV7-8
CDR3 protein: CASSWPGAVDGYTF
CDR3 DNA: TGTGCCAGCAGCTGGCCCGGGGCCGTGGATGGCTACACCTTC

J gene: TRBJ2-7
clone size: NA
CDR3 length: 15
D gene: NA
V gene: TRBV28
CDR3 protein: CASSLGTEGGYEQYF
CDR3 DNA: TGTGCCAGCAGTTTAGGGACGGAGGGAGGCTACGAGCAGTACTTC